Presented here are 27 T cell receptor beta chains from one specimen sequenced in a study of shared clonotypes between healthy human individuals. Sequenced by immunoSEQ multiplex PCR; TCRdb stores in-frame clones only, minus some. The sample shows roughly 1 million clones, roughly 80% of them seen only once. The sample taken for sequencing was memory CD4+ T cells sorted from blood. Subset in this sample: CD45RA-negative fraction. The receptors were gathered from a man in his late teens or twenties in good health.

The chain couples TRBV27 to TRBJ2-7, with D possibly TRBD1 on 6 matching bases. Germline V CDR1 and CDR2: MNHEY, SMNVEV (reference sequence). V gave up 2 bases and J gave up 3 bases, with 14 bases separating them. CDR3 length equals 15 residues. CDR3 nucleotide sequence: TGTGCCAGCAGTTTAGTGGGACGGACAGACTACGAGCAGTACTTC. This sequence encodes CASSLVGRTDYEQYF.

The CDR3, as DNA: TGTGCCACCAAAACCACTGAAGCTTTCTTT. Protein: CATKTTEAFF. V usage is TRBV28 and J usage is TRBJ1-1; D is undetermined. Germline CDR1 MDHEN, CDR2 SYDVKM. Between the trimmed V and J ends, which lost 10 bases and 4 bases, there was a span of 7 bases. The CDR3 spans 10 residues.

The chain uses TRBV10-3 and TRBJ1-1, with TRBD1 matching over 7 bases. The germline V gene has CDR1 ENHRY and CDR2 SYGVKD. The V segment lost 6 bases and the J segment 6 bases; nucleotides outside the gene matches: 10. The CDR3 extends over 14 amino acids. The DNA for the CDR3 is TGTGCCATCAGCGAGACAGGGAAAAGGGCTGAAGCTTTCTTT. This gives the protein CAISETGKRAEAFF.

This clone appeared a few times. The V call is TRBV5-1, the J call TRBJ2-2, with a possible D match to TRBD2 (6 bases). This CDR3 spans 15 amino acids. The germline V and J ends were trimmed by 2 bases and 1 base, with 9 bases remaining between them. CDR1 and CDR2 (germline): SGHRS, YFSETQ. The CDR3 sequence: CASSFVGGNTGELFF. Written as DNA, the CDR3 is TGCGCCAGCAGCTTTGTCGGGGGGAACACCGGGGAGCTGTTTTTT.

This clone showed up just a few times. Other DNA variants within this sample encode the same CDR3. The V gene is TRBV7-2, the J gene TRBJ2-7, with 13 positions matching TRBD2. Germline V CDR1 and CDR2: SGHTA, FQGNSA. The CDR3 has 16 amino acids. With 4 bases clipped from V and 4 bases from J, the junction kept 7 bases outside the gene matches. For the CDR3, the DNA is TGTGCCAGCAGCTCCAGGACTAGCGGGAGTCGGTACGAGCAGTACTTC. It specifies CASSSRTSGSRYEQYF.

This chain joins TRBV20-1 and TRBJ2-2; D is ambiguous. Germline lookup yields CDR1 DFQATT and CDR2 SNEGSKA (reference sequence). CDR3 length: 11 residues. Trimming shortened V by 6 bases and J by 5 bases, and 7 bases separated the two germline ends. CDR3 sequence reads: CSASWTGELFF. The CDR3 region has the DNA TGCAGTGCCAGTTGGACCGGGGAGCTGTTTTTT.

This chain connects TRBV25-1 to TRBJ1-2; 9 bases fit TRBD1. The CDR3 loop spans 14 amino acids. Germline CDR1 and CDR2: MGHDK and SYGVNS. V lost 5 bases and J lost 7; bases outside the gene matches: 8. For the CDR3, the DNA is TGTGCCAGCAGTCCAACCCGGGACAGGGTTGGCTACACCTTC. This encodes CASSPTRDRVGYTF.

This clone appeared a single time. The CDR3: CASSEGRLTGQYF. The CDR3, as DNA: TGTGCCAGCAGTGAAGGTAGGCTCACCGGGCAGTACTTC. The chain carries TRBV2 and TRBJ2-7; no clear D gene. In germline, CDR1 is SNHLY, CDR2 FYNNEI. There are 13 residues in the CDR3. Trimming shortened V by 1 base and J by 9 bases, and 13 bases separated the two germline ends.

The V call is TRBV6-6, the J call TRBJ1-2, with 7 bases identical to TRBD1. Germline V gene lookup returns CDR1 MNHNY and CDR2 SVGAGI (reference sequence). The J segment lost 0 bases and the V segment lost 5 bases, leaving 9 bases of the junction unmatched. The CDR3 contains 16 residues. This CDR3 is CASSPRTGQANYGYTF. As DNA, the CDR3 is TGTGCCAGCAGTCCCCGGACAGGCCAGGCTAACTATGGCTACACCTTC.

Of note for this clone: The sample contains more than one DNA sequence encoding this CDR3. This rearrangement joins TRBV27 to TRBJ1-2; 9 nucleotides match TRBD1. After removal of 5 bases from V and 8 bases from J, the junction contained 6 bases not matched to a gene. This CDR3 is 13 amino acids long. Per the germline V gene, CDR1 is MNHEY and CDR2 is SMNVEV (reference sequence). The CDR3 DNA sequence: TGTGCCAGCAGTCCCGGGACAGGGTACGGCTACACCTTC. This codes for CASSPGTGYGYTF.

This sequence joins TRBV11-2 and TRBJ2-5, with 8 bases that match TRBD2. After removal of 5 bases from V and 1 base from J, the junction contained 9 bases not matched to a gene. The CDR3 has 16 amino acids. From germline, CDR1 is SGHAT and CDR2 FQNNGV. The CDR3 DNA reads TGTGCCAGCAGCCCCCCACCGGGACTAGGCCAAGAGACCCAGTACTTC. Translating it yields CASSPPPGLGQETQYF.

Concerning this clone: Since a much larger clone is just one base distant, this may be a read error. The chain couples TRBV27 to TRBJ2-1; D call uncertain. V was cut by 8 bases and J by 0 bases, with 2 bases left in between. Germline CDR1 and CDR2: MNHEY and SMNVEV (reference sequence). This CDR3 has 11 residues. CDR3 in DNA: TGTGCCAGCGGCTCCTACAATGAGCAGTTCTTC. Translating gives CASGSYNEQFF.

This clone was recorded once. The rearrangement joins TRBV30 to TRBJ2-7; D possibly corresponds to TRBD1 (5 bases). The CDR3 loop spans 11 amino acids. V lost 3 bases and J 7 bases, leaving 10 bases between the germline ends. The germline V gene encodes CDR1 GTSNPN and CDR2 SVGIG (reference sequence). The DNA of the CDR3 is TGTGCCTGGAGGGGCAGGGATGAGCAGTACTTC. Protein product: CAWRGRDEQYF.

Points on this clone: Other nucleotide sequences from this sample produce the same CDR3. The V and J genes are TRBV7-3 and TRBJ2-6; no definite D call. Between the trimmed V and J ends, which lost 4 bases and 4 bases, there was a span of 8 bases. This CDR3 region has 14 residues. The V gene's germline CDR1 is SGHTA and CDR2 FQGTGA. The CDR3 region has the DNA TGTGCCAGCAGCTCGAGTGTAGGGGCCAACGTCCTGACTTTC. It codes for CASSSSVGANVLTF.

J is TRBJ2-2 and V is TRBV5-6, with 7 bases aligning to TRBD2. Per the germline V gene, CDR1 is SGHDT and CDR2 is YYEEEE. This CDR3 is built from 16 residues. With 3 bases clipped from V and 4 bases from J, the junction kept 9 bases outside the gene matches. The CDR3 loop reads CASSSRGSRVTGELFF. DNA of the CDR3: TGTGCCAGCAGCTCGCGGGGGAGCCGTGTCACCGGGGAGCTGTTTTTT. Full variable domain (missing parts from reference TRBV5-6 and TRBJ2-2): DAGVTQSPTHLIKTRGQQVTLRCSPKSGHDTVSWYQQALGQGPQFIFQYYEEEERQRGNFPDRFSGHQFPNYSSELNVNALLLGDSALYLCASSSRGSRVTGELFFGEGSRLTVL.

This chain links TRBV27 with TRBJ2-7; D may be TRBD2 (5 bases). V was cut by 5 bases and J by 2 bases, with 10 bases left in between. This CDR3 contains 13 residues. In germline, CDR1 is MNHEY, CDR2 SMNVEV (reference sequence). The CDR3 sequence: CASSRGSPYEQYF. Written as DNA, the CDR3 is TGTGCCAGCAGTCGCGGGTCTCCCTACGAGCAGTACTTC.

In its sample, this clone was seen a few times. The chain has TRBV5-8 and TRBJ1-1; maybe TRBD1 (6 bases). V was trimmed by 0 bases and J by 0 bases, leaving 12 bases between them. Germline V gives CDR1 SGHTS, CDR2 YDEGEE. This CDR3 is 16 amino acids long. The DNA for the CDR3 is TGTGCCAGCAGCTTGGAGAAAGGACAGATGAACACTGAAGCTTTCTTT. This codes for CASSLEKGQMNTEAFF.

With respect to this clone: The same CDR3 can be traced to other DNA sequences in this sample. The chain joins TRBV25-1 to TRBJ2-1; 8 bases fit TRBD2. Germline V gives CDR1 MGHDK, CDR2 SYGVNS. The CDR3 length is 17 residues. J gave up 4 bases and V 1 base, and 9 bases lay outside the gene matches. CDR3 sequence (DNA): TGTGCCAGCAGTGAATTAGGGGCGGGAGGAACATACAATGAGCAGTTCTTC. Translation: CASSELGAGGTYNEQFF.

The genes are TRBV9 and TRBJ1-4, with TRBD1 matching 10 bases. This CDR3 is 17 amino acids long. The V segment lost 3 bases and the J segment 7 bases; nucleotides outside the gene matches: 12. Germline lookup yields CDR1 SGDLS and CDR2 YYNGEE. The CDR3 bases are TGTGCCAGCAGCGGTGGGACCGGGACAGGGGTGGTTGAAAAACTGTTTTTT. Encoded protein: CASSGGTGTGVVEKLFF.

Worth noting for this clone: In the same sample, other DNA sequences code for this CDR3. The chain links TRBV6-5 to TRBJ2-7; D may be TRBD1 (6 bases). CDR1 and CDR2 (germline): MNHEY, SVGAGI. This CDR3 region has 14 residues. V lost 2 bases, J lost 3 bases, and 11 bases lay in between. The CDR3 reads CASSYGQGRYEQYF. Here the CDR3 DNA reads TGTGCCAGCAGTTACGGGCAGGGGCGCTACGAGCAGTACTTC.

The chain employs TRBV7-2 and TRBJ2-7, with TRBD2 identical over 9 bases. Germline assignment: CDR1 SGHTA and CDR2 FQGNSA. The V and J ends lost 5 bases and 4 bases, in that order; junction bases with no gene match: 12. The CDR3 is 16 residues long. The CDR3 DNA sequence: TGTGCCAGCAGCGCCGGACTAGCGCGAGCCAATTACGAGCAGTACTTC. Translating it yields CASSAGLARANYEQYF. The full variable domain, rest sourced from reference TRBV7-2 and TRBJ2-7, is GAGVSQSPSNKVTEKGKDVELRCDPISGHTALYWYRQSLGQGLEFLIYFQGNSAPDKSGLPSDRFSAERTGGSVSTLTIQRTQQEDSAVYLCASSAGLARANYEQYFGPGTRLTVT.

This chain joins TRBV4-3 and TRBJ1-2; D may be TRBD1 (5 bases). V shed 7 bases and J shed 7 bases, with 19 bases lying between them. Germline V gene sequence: CDR1 LGHNA, CDR2 YSLEER. The length of the CDR3 is 14 residues. The CDR3 spells CASTRGLGVGGYTF. The CDR3, as DNA: TGCGCCAGCACCCGGGGGTTGGGGGTCGGTGGCTACACCTTC.

The V gene is TRBV28, the J gene TRBJ1-2; no clear D. Germline V gene data show CDR1 as MDHEN and CDR2 as SYDVKM. This CDR3 is built from 13 residues. V was shortened by 5 bases and J by 0 bases, with 7 bases between the two germline ends. As DNA, the CDR3 is TGTGCCAGCAGTATCGGATCTAACTATGGCTACACCTTC. Amino acid sequence: CASSIGSNYGYTF.

The chain has TRBV5-1 and TRBJ1-5; no clear D. This CDR3 is built from 13 residues. Per germline, CDR1 SGHRS and CDR2 YFSETQ. V was trimmed by 0 bases and J by 7 bases, leaving 8 bases between them. DNA of the CDR3: TGCGCCAGCAGCTTGGACGGAGGACAGCCCCAGCATTTT. This gives the protein CASSLDGGQPQHF.

The chain joins TRBV7-3 to TRBJ2-1, with D possibly being TRBD2 (5 bases). Germline assignment: CDR1 SGHTA and CDR2 FQGTGA. This CDR3 spans 14 amino acids. The V end lost 1 base, the J end lost 4 bases, and 8 bases lay between the germline ends. CDR3 amino acids: CASSLNRGYNEQFF. The DNA of the CDR3 is TGTGCCAGCAGCTTAAATCGCGGGTACAATGAGCAGTTCTTC.

V is TRBV7-9 and J is TRBJ2-7; weak D call: TRBD1 (5 bases). The CDR3 totals 12 residues. V was shortened by 4 bases and J by 10 bases, with 14 bases between the two germline ends. Per the germline V gene, CDR1 is SEHNR and CDR2 is FQNEAQ (reference sequence). CDR3: CASSSQAASQYF. The DNA for the CDR3 is TGTGCCAGCAGCTCACAGGCCGCCTCACAGTACTTC. Filled out from reference TRBV7-9 and TRBJ2-7, the complete variable domain reads DTGVSQNPRHKITKRGQNVTFRCDPISEHNRLYWYRQTLGQGPEFLTYFQNEAQLEKSRLLSDRFSAERPKGSFSTLEIQRTEQGDSAMYLCASSSQAASQYFGPGTRLTVT.

The CDR3 here is CASSSLRRGEQYF. In DNA form, the CDR3 reads TGTGCCAGCAGCTCATTAAGGAGAGGCGAGCAGTACTTC. V and J are TRBV11-2 and TRBJ2-7; D is unclear. Trimming stripped 4 bases from V and 6 bases from J, with 13 bases between. Germline CDR1 reads SGHAT; CDR2 reads FQNNGV. The CDR3 totals 13 residues.